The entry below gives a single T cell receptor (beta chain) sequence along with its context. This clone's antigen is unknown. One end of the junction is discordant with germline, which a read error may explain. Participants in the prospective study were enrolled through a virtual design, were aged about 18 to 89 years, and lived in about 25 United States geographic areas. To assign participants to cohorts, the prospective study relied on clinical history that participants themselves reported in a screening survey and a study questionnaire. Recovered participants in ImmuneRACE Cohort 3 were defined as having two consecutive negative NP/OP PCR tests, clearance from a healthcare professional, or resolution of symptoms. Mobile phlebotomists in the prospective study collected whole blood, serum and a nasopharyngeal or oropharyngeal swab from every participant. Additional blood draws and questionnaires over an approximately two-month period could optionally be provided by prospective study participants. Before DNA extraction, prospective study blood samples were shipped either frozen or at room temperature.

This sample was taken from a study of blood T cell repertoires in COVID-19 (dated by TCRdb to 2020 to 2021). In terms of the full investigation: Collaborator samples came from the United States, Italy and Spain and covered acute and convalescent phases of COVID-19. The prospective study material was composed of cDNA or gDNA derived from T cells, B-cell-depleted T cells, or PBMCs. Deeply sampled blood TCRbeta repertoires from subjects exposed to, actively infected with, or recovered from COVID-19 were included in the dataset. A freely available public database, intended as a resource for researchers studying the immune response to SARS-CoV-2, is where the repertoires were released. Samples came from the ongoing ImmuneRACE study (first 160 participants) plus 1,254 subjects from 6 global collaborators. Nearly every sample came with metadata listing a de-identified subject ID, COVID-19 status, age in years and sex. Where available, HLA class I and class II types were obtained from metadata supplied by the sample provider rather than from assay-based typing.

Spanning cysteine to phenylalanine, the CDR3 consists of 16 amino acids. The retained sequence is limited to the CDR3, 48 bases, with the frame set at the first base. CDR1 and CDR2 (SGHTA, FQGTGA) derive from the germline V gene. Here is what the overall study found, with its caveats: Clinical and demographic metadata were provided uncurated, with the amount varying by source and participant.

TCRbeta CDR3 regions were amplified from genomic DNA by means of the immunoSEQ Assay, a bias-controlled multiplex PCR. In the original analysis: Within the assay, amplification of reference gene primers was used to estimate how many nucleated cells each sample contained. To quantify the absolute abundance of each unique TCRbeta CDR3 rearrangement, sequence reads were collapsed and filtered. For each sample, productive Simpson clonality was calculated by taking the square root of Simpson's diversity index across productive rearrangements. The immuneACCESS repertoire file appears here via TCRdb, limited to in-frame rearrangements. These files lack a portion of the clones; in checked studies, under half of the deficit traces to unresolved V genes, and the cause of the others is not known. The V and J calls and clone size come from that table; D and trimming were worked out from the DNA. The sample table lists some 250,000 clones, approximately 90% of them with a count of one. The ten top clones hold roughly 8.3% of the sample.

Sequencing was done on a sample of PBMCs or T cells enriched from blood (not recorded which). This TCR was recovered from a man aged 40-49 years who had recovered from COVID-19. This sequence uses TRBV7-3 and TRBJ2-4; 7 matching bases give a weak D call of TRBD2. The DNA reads TGTGCCAGCAGCCTAACCGGGGGGCCGCCGGGAAACATTCAGTACTTC. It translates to CASSLTGGPPGNIQYF.